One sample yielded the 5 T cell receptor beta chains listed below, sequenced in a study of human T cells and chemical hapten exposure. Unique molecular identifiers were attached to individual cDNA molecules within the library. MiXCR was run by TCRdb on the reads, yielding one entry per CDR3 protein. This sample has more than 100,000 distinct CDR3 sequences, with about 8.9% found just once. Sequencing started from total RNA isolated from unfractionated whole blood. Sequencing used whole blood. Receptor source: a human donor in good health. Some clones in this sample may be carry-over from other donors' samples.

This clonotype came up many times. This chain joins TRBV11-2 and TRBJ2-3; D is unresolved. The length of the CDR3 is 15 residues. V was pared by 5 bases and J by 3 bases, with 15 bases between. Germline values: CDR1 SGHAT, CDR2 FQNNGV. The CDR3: CASSPPNKGTDTQYF. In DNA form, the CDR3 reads TGTGCCAGCAGCCCGCCGAATAAAGGGACAGATACGCAGTATTTT.

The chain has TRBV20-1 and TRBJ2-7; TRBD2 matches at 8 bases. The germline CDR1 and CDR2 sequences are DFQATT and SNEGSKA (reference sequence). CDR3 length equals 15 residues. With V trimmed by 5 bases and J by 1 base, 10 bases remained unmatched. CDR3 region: CSAYFGRGPSYEQYF. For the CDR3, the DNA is TGCAGTGCTTACTTCGGGAGGGGCCCTTCCTACGAGCAGTACTTC.

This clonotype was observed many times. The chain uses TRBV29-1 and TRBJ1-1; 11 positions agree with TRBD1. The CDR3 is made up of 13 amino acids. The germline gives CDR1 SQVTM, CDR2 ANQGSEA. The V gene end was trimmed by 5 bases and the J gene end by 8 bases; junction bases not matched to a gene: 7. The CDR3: CSVRGQGVKEAFF. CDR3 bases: TGCAGCGTTCGGGGACAGGGGGTGAAGGAAGCTTTCTTT.

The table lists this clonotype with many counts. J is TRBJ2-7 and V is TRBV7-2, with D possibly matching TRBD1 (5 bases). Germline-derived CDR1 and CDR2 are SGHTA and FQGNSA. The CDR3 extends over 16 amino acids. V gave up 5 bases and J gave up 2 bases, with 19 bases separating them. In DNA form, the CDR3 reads TGTGCCAGCAGCCCCTTGGGAAAGACAGTTGCCTACGAGCAGTACTTC. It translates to CASSPLGKTVAYEQYF.

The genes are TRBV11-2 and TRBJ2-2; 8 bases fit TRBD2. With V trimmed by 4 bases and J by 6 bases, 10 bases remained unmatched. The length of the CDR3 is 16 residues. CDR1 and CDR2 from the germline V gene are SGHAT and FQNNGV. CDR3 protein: CASSSSSGPIAGELFF. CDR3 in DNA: TGTGCCAGCAGCTCATCTAGCGGGCCAATCGCCGGGGAGCTGTTTTTT.